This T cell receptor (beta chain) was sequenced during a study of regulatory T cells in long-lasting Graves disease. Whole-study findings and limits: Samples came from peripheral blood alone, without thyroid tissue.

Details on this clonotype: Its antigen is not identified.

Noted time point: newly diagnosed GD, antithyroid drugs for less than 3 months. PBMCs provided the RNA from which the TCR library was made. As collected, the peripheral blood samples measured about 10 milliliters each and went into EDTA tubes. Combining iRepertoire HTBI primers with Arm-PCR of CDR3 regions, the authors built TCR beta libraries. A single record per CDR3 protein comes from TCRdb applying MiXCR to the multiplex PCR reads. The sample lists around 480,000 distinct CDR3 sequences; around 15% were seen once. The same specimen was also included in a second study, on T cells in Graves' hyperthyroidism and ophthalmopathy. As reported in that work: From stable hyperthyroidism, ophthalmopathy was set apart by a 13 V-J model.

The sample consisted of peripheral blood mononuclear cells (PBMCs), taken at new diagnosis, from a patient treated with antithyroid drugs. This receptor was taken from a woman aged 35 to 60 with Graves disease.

CDR3 bases: TGTGCGAGGCATTTGTCTGGAAACACCATATATTTT. It yields the protein CARHLSGNTIYF. This rearrangement joins TRBV27 to TRBJ1-3, with no clear D. Germline values: CDR1 MNHEY, CDR2 SMNVEV (reference sequence). CDR3 length equals 12 residues.